Listed here is a single T cell receptor beta chain. This sample was taken from a study of cytomegalovirus exposure and HLA in healthy donors. In the PCR, 60 Vbeta and 13 Jbeta primers were used. Produced via immunoSEQ multiplex PCR; TCRdb's table is partial and in-frame only. The sample lists 160,000 or so clones; around four fifths were seen once. The V and J ends lost 3 bases and 1 base respectively, with 13 bases between them. The V gene's germline CDR1 is SGDLS and CDR2 YYNGEE. CDR3 length: 16 amino acids. The chain recombines TRBV9 with TRBJ2-2; the D gene is possibly TRBD1 (5 bases). Sequencing was done on a sample of PBMCs. The receptor was derived from a woman between 50 and 59 years old in good health and CMV-seronegative. CDR3 protein: CASSDRGFLNTGELFF. CDR3 DNA: TGTGCCAGCAGCGATAGGGGATTTTTGAACACCGGGGAGCTGTTTTTT.